This T cell receptor (beta chain) was obtained from a study of tumor-infiltrating lymphocytes in primary liver carcinoma. Study information: Tumors measured roughly 4.2 to 11 cm and were stage T1-T3 N0M0.

Germline DNA was also extracted, with blood RNA taken from unsorted whole blood. The authors collected 4 to 5 milliliters of peripheral blood before surgery. The CDR3 is 15 amino acids. Germline values: CDR1 SGHVS, CDR2 FQNEAQ. The sample holds one count of this clonotype. One junction end does not reproduce the germline sequence, and a read error may be involved. With a constant-region primer, TCR beta cDNA was made from about 0.5 ug of total RNA. Investigators got TCR beta libraries out of three nested multiplex PCR rounds, done with slightly modified ARM-PCR. TRBV1-TRBV30 forward primers paired with a C-beta reverse primer were used in the first two PCR rounds, which ran about 11 cycles each. In TCRdb, the multiplex PCR reads were re-called with MiXCR into one record per CDR3 protein. The table records around 330,000 distinct CDR3 sequences, roughly two thirds of them present only once.

The clonotype originates from a man aged 35-49 years with primary liver carcinoma and hepatitis B virus infection. The sample consisted of peripheral blood. The gene calls are TRBV7-8 and TRBJ2-2; D unclear. The CDR3 nucleotides are TGCGCCGGCAGCTTGTCTGGAACGAACACCGGGGAGCTGTTTTTT. This codes for CAGSLSGTNTGELFF.